Given below is one TCR beta chain in context. Germline V CDR1 and CDR2: LNHDA, SQIVND (reference sequence). The V and J ends lost 4 bases and 7 bases respectively, with 13 bases between them. The CDR3 spans 14 residues. The authors prepared the TCRbeta library with unique molecular identifiers. TCRdb called the PCR reads again in MiXCR, with one record for every CDR3 protein. This sample has about 540,000 distinct CDR3 sequences, with approximately 16% found just once. This specimen comes from a study of T-cell reconstitution after alpha-beta-depleted transplantation in children. This sequence originates from a human donor who donated a stem cell graft to a child with acute lymphoblastic leukemia. The sample in question was PBMCs from the stem cell graft donor, obtained from the stem cell graft. The chain is built from TRBV19 and TRBJ2-2; D may be TRBD1 or TRBD2 (5 bases each). CDR3 in amino acids: CASSNTGTIGELFF. In nucleotides, the CDR3 is TGTGCCAGTAGTAACACCGGGACGATCGGGGAGCTGTTTTTT.